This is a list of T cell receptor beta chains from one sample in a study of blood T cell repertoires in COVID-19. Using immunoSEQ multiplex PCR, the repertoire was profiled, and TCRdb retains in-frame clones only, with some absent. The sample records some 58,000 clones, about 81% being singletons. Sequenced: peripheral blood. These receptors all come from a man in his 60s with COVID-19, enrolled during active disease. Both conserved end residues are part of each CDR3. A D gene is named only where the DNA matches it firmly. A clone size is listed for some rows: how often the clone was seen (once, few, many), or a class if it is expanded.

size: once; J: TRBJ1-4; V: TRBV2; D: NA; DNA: TGTGCCAGCAGTGCGGACATTAATGAAAAACTGTTTTTT; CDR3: CASSADINEKLFF
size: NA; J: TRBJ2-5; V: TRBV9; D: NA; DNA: TGTGCCAGCAGCGTGGGATCCACTAGGTCGGACGAGACCCAGTACTTC; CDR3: CASSVGSTRSDETQYF
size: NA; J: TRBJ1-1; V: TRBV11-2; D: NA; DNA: TGTGCCAGCAGCTTAGATCAGGGAGGGTACACTGAAGCTTTCTTT; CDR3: CASSLDQGGYTEAFF
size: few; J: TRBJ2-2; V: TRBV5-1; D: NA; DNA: TGCGCCAGCAGCCCGGAGGTACGGAGCGGGGAGCTGTTTTTT; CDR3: CASSPEVRSGELFF
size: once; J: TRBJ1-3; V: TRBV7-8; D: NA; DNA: TGTGCCAGCAGCCCACGGGTTAACTCTGGAAACACCATATATTTT; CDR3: CASSPRVNSGNTIYF
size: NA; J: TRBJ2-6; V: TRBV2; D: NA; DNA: TGTGCCAGCAGTGAAGAAGGGGCTGGGGCCAACGTCCTGACTTTC; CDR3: CASSEEGAGANVLTF
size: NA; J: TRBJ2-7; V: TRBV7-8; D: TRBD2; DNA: TGTGCCAGCAGCCAGGGACTAGCGGGAGTCAACGAGCAGTACTTC; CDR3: CASSQGLAGVNEQYF
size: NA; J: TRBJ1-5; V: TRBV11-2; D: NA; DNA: TGTGCCAGCAGGGGAGGGGGACCGAATCAGCCCCAGCATTTT; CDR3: CASRGGGPNQPQHF
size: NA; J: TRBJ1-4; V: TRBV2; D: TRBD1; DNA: TGTGCCAGCAGTGAACAGGGGGGTCGGGAAAAACTGTTTTTT; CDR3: CASSEQGGREKLFF
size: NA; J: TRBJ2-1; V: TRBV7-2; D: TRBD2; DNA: TGTGCCAGCAGCTTATCCGGTAGCGGGACCATAGTGCGTTACAATGAGCAGTTCTTC; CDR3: CASSLSGSGTIVRYNEQFF
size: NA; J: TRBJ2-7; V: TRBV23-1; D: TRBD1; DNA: TGCGCCAGCAGTCAAAGGTCTGCAGGGGGAACCTACGAGCAGTACTTC; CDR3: CASSQRSAGGTYEQYF
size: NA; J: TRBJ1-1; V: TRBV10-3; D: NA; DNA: TGTGCCATCAGTGCCTCCGGGGAGAACACTGAAGCTTTCTTT; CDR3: CAISASGENTEAFF
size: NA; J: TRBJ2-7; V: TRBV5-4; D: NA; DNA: TGTGCCAGCAGCGGCAGGGCGGGGTACGAGCAGTACTTC; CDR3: CASSGRAGYEQYF
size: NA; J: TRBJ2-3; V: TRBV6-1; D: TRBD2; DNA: TGTGCCAGCAGTGAGTGGACTAGCGGGGGGGCAGATACGCAGTATTTT; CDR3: CASSEWTSGGADTQYF
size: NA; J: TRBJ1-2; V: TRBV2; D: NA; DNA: TGTGCCAGCAGTCGTACAGCGAGGGTGGACTATGGCTACACCTTC; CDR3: CASSRTARVDYGYTF
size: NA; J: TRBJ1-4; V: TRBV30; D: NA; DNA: TGTGCCTGGAGTGTGGGGCTAGTCTCTGAAAAACTGTTTTTT; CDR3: CAWSVGLVSEKLFF
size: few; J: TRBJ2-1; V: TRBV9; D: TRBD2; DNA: TGTGCCAGCAGCGGCCCAGAGCGGGGGGCGTACAATGAGCAGTTCTTC; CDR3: CASSGPERGAYNEQFF
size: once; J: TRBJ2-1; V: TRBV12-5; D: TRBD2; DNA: TGTGCTAGTGGTTTGGTAGCAGCGGGAGGTCCCTACAATGAGCAGTTCTTC; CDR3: CASGLVAAGGPYNEQFF
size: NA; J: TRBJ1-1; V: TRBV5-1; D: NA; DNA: TGCGCCAGCAGCTTGGTAGGGGGTAACGCTGAAGCTTTCTTT; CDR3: CASSLVGGNAEAFF
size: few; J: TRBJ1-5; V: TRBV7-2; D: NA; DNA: TGTGCCAGCAGCTTAGAGGGGGGGGGTTCCAATCAGCCCCAGCATTTT; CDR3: CASSLEGGGSNQPQHF
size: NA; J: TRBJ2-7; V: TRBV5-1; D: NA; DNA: TGCGCCAGCAGCTTGGTCGGGGTATACGAGCAGTACTTC; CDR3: CASSLVGVYEQYF
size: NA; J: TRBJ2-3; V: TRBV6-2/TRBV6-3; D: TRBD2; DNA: TGTGCCAGCAGTTACTCTGTACGGGCTAGCGGGAACACAGATACGCAGTATTTT; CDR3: CASSYSVRASGNTDTQYF
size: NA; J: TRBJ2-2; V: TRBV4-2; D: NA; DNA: TGTGCCAGCAGCCAACCCCAGGCATACGGCACCGGGGAGCTGTTTTTT; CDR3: CASSQPQAYGTGELFF
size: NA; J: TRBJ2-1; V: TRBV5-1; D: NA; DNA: TGCGCCAGCAGCGGTACGGGTTGGAGCGGGTCCTACAATGAGCAGTTCTTC; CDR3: CASSGTGWSGSYNEQFF
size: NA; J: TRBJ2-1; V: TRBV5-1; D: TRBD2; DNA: TGCGCCAGCAGCTTGGCCCCGGTAGCGGGCAACTACAATGAGCAGTTCTTC; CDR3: CASSLAPVAGNYNEQFF
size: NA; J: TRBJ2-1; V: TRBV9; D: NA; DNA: TGTGCCAGCAGCGTAGCTGAGGGATCGAATGAGCAGTTCTTC; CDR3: CASSVAEGSNEQFF
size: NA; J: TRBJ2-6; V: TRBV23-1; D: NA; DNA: TGCGCCAACCCCAAAGGGGTCAGCACTATCTCCGGGGCCAACGTCCTGACTTTC; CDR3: CANPKGVSTISGANVLTF
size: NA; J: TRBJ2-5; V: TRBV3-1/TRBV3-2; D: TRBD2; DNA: TGTGCCAGCAGCCAAGACGCAGCGGGGGCACCACAAGAGACCCAGTACTTC; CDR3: CASSQDAAGAPQETQYF
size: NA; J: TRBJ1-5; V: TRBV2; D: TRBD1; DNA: TGTGCCAGCAATGATTTGGAGGGGGCAGGGGACCAGCATTTT; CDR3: CASNDLEGAGDQHF
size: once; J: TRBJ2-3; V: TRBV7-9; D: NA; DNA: TGTGCCAGCAGCTTAAGGGCAGGGGCAAGAGCTAGCACAGATACGCAGTATTTT; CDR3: CASSLRAGARASTDTQYF
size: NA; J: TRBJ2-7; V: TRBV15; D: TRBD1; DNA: TGTGCCACCAGCAGAGATTTCACAGGGGGTGGTAGGTACGAGCAGTACTTC; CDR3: CATSRDFTGGGRYEQYF
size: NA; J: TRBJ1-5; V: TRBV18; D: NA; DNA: TGTGCCAGCTCACCACAGTCGGGGATGGGTCAGCCCCAGCATTTT; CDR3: CASSPQSGMGQPQHF
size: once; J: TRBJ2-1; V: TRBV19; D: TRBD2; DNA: TGTGCCAGTAGTAGTTCTAGCGGGAGCTCCTACAATGAGCAGTTCTTC; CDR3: CASSSSSGSSYNEQFF
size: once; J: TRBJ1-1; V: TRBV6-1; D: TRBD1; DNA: TGTGCCAGCAGTGAAGCCGGGACAGGGTCGAAGGGCACTGAAGCTTTCTTT; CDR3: CASSEAGTGSKGTEAFF
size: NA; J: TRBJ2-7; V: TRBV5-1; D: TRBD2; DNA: TGCGCCAGCAGCTCCGGGGGGTCAGTAGACGAGCAGTACTTC; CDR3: CASSSGGSVDEQYF
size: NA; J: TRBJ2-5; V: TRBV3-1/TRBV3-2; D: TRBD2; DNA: TGTGCCAGCAGCCAAGCTAGCGGGAGAGTAAAGACCCAGTACTTC; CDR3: CASSQASGRVKTQYF
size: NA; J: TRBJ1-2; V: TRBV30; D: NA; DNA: TGTGCCTGGAAATCGGCAGGGGAGCTCTATGGCTACACCTTC; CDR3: CAWKSAGELYGYTF
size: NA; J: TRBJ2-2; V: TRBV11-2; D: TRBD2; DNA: TGTGCCAGCAGCTTATTGAGCGGGAACGCCGGGGAGCTGTTTTTT; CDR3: CASSLLSGNAGELFF
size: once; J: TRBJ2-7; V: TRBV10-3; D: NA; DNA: TGTGCCATCAGTGATCGGGGGGAGCAGTACTTC; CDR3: CAISDRGEQYF
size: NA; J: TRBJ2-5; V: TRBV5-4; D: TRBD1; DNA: TGTGCCAGCAGACGACAGGGGTCGGAGACCCAGTACTTC; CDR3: CASRRQGSETQYF
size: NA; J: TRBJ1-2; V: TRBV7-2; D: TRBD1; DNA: TGTGCCAGCAGCTTAGTTCAATGGTCGGCAGGGGGTGACTATGGCTACACCTTC; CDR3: CASSLVQWSAGGDYGYTF
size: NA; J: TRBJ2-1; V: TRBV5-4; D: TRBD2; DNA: TGTGCCAGCAGCTTGAGGCTAGCGGGAGGGCCTGGGAGGGATGAGCAGTTCTTC; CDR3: CASSLRLAGGPGRDEQFF
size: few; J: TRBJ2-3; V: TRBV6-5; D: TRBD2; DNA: TGTGCCAGCAAGGTGGCGGGGGGGCCGAGAGATACGCAGTATTTT; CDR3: CASKVAGGPRDTQYF
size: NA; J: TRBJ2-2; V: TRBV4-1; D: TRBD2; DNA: TGCGCCAGCAGCCAAGGCGGGAGGGGGGCCGGGGAGCTGTTTTTT; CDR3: CASSQGGRGAGELFF
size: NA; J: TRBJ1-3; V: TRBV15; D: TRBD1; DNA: TGTGCCACCAGCAGTGGGCGACAGGGGACAGGAAACACCATATATTTT; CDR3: CATSSGRQGTGNTIYF
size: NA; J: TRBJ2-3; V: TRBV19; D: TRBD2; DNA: TGTGCCAGCAGAGTACTAGCGGGAGATGGAGATACGCAGTATTTT; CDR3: CASRVLAGDGDTQYF
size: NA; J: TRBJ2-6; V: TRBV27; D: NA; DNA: TGTGCCAGCAGTAGACAGACCTCTGGGGCCAACGTCCTGACTTTC; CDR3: CASSRQTSGANVLTF
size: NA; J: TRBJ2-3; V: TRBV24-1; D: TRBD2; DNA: TGTGCCACCAGTGATTCCCAAGGGACTAGCGGGAGGGCCCGTACGCAGTATTTT; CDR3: CATSDSQGTSGRARTQYF
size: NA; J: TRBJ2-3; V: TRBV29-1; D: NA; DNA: TGCAGCGTTGAGGGCGAAGGGGCAGATACGCAGTATTTT; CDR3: CSVEGEGADTQYF
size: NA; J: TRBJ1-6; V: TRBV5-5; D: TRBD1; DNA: TGTGCCAGCAGCAAGACCGGGACAGGGGACCATTCACCCCTCCACTTT; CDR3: CASSKTGTGDHSPLHF
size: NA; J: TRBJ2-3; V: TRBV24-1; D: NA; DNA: TGTGCCACCAGTCCTTCGGGCCCGGGAAATCCAGATACGCAGTATTTT; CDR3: CATSPSGPGNPDTQYF
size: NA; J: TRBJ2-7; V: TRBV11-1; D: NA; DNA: TGTGCCAGCAGCATTATAATGGGAGGCTCCTACGAGCAGTACTTC; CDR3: CASSIIMGGSYEQYF
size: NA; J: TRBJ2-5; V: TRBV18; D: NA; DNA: TGTGCCAGCTCACCCCGACTGGCCCAGGGCGAGACCCAGTACTTC; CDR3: CASSPRLAQGETQYF
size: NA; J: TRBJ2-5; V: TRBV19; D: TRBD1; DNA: TGTGCCAGTAGTACCGGACAGGGTAGAGAGACCCAGTACTTC; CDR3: CASSTGQGRETQYF
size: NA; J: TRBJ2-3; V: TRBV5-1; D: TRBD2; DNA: TGCGCCAGTTCCTCGGGCGGGGGGTTAGGCACAGATACGCAGTATTTT; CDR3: CASSSGGGLGTDTQYF
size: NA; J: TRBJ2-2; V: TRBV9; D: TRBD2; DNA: TGTGCCAGCTTAGCGGGAGGAACCGGGGAGCTGTTTTTT; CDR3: CASLAGGTGELFF
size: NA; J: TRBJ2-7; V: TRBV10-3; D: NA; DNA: TGTGCCATGTCACTGGGGCGGGACTACGAGCAGTACTTC; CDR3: CAMSLGRDYEQYF
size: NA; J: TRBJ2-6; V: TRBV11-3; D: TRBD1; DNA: TGTGCCAGCAGCTTTGGGGTCGCAGGGGGTGGCTCTGGGGCCAACGTCCTGACTTTC; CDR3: CASSFGVAGGGSGANVLTF